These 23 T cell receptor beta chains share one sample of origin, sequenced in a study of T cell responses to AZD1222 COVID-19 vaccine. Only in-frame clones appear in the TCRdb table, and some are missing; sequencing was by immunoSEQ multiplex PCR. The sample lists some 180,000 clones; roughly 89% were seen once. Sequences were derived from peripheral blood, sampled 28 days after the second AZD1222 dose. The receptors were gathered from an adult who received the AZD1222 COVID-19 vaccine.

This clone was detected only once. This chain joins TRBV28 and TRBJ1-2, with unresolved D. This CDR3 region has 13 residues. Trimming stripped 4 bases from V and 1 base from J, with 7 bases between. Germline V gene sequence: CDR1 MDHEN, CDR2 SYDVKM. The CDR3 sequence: CASSSAINYGYTF. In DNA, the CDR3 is TGTGCCAGCAGTTCAGCCATTAACTATGGCTACACCTTC.

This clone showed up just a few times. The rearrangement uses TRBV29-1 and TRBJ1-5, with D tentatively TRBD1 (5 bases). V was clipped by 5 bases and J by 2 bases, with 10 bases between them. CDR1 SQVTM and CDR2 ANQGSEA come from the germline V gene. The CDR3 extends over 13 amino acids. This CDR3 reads CSVQGGGNQPQHF. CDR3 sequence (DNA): TGCAGCGTTCAGGGAGGTGGCAATCAGCCCCAGCATTTT.

The CDR3 loop is CASSLKGDTYNEQFF. DNA of the CDR3: TGCGCCAGCAGCTTGAAGGGGGACACCTACAATGAGCAGTTCTTC. The chain couples TRBV5-1 to TRBJ2-1; perhaps TRBD1 as D (6 bases). Germline V lookup: CDR1 SGHRS, CDR2 YFSETQ. Trimming removed 1 base at V and 2 bases at J, with 10 bases between. There are 15 residues in the CDR3.

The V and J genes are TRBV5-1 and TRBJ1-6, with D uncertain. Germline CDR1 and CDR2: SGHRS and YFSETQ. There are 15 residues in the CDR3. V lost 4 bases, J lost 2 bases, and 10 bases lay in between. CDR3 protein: CASSGGLAYNSPLHF. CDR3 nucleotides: TGCGCCAGCAGCGGTGGGTTAGCCTATAATTCACCCCTCCACTTT.

DNA of the CDR3: TGTGCCAGCAGCTTAGGGCCCTCAGGCGCGGGCGAAAAACTGTTTTTT. It yields the protein CASSLGPSGAGEKLFF. This sequence joins TRBV7-8 and TRBJ1-4; no clear D gene. The CDR3 spans 16 residues. V was cut by 1 base and J by 8 bases, with 17 bases left in between. CDR1 and CDR2 from the germline V gene are SGHVS and FQNEAQ.

CDR3 protein: CASSQASGTDGYTF. CDR3 DNA sequence: TGTGCCAGCAGCCAAGCATCAGGAACTGATGGCTACACCTTC. The chain has TRBV4-2 and TRBJ1-2; D is undetermined. The CDR3 contains 14 residues. CDR1 and CDR2 from the germline V gene are LGHNA and YNFKEQ. The V end lost 1 base, the J end lost 6 bases, and 12 bases lay between the germline ends.

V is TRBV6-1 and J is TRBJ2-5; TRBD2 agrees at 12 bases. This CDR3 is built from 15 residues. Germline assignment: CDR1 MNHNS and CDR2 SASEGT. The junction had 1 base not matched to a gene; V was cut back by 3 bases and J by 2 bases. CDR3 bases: TGTGCCAGCAGTGATCTAGCGGGGGGGCAAGAGACCCAGTACTTC. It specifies CASSDLAGGQETQYF.

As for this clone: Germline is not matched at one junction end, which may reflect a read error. CDR3 region: CASNLGQGSRKLFF. CDR3 bases: TGTGCCAGCAACTTAGGGCAGGGAAGTAGAAAACTGTTTTTT. This chain joins TRBV7-8 and TRBJ1-4; D is possibly TRBD1 (5 bases). The CDR3 is 14 amino acids. Germline V gene sequence: CDR1 SGHVS, CDR2 FQNEAQ.

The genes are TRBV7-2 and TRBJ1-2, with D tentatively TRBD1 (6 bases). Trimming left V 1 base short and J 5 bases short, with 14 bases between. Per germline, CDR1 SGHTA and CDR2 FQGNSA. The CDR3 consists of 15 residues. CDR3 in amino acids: CASSLDSGVSYGYTF. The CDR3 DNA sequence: TGTGCCAGCAGCTTAGATTCAGGGGTTTCGTATGGCTACACCTTC.

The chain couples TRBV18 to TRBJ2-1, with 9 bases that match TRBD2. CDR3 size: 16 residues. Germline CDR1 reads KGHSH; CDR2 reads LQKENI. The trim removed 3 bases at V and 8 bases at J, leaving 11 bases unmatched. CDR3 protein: CASSPPSRGGRDEQFF. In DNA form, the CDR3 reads TGTGCCAGCTCACCTCCATCGCGGGGGGGACGGGATGAGCAGTTCTTC.

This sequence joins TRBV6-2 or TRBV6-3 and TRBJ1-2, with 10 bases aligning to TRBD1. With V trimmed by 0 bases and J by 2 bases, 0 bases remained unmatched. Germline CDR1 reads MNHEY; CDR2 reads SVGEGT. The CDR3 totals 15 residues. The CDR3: CASSYSDRGNYGYTF. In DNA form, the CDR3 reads TGTGCCAGCAGTTACTCGGACAGGGGGAACTATGGCTACACCTTC.

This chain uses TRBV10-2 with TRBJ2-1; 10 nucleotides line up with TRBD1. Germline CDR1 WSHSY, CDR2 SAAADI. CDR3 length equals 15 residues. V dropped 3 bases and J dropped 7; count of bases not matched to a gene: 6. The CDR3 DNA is TGCGCCAGCAGTGACGGGACAGGGGAGACAAATGAGCAGTTCTTC. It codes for CASSDGTGETNEQFF.

As DNA, the CDR3 is TGTGCCACCAGCAGAGAGACAGTGGGCAATCAGCCCCAGCATTTT. Protein product: CATSRETVGNQPQHF. The rearrangement links TRBV15 to TRBJ1-5, with a weak D call TRBD1 (5 bases). V gave up 0 bases and J gave up 2 bases, with 8 bases separating them. The CDR3 is made up of 15 amino acids. Germline V gene data show CDR1 as LNHNV and CDR2 as YYDKDF (reference sequence).

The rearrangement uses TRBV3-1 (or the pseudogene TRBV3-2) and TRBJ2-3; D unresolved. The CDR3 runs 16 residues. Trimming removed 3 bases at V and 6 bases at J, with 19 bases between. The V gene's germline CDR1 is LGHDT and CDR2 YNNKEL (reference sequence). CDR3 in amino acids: CASSHIYGPKGDTQYF. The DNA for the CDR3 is TGTGCCAGCAGCCACATTTACGGCCCCAAAGGGGATACGCAGTATTTT.

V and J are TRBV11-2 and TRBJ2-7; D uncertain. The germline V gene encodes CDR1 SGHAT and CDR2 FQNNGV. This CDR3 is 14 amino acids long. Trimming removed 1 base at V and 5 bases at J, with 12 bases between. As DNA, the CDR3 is TGTGCCAGCAGCTTAGCGGGCTACGGTAACGAGCAGTACTTC. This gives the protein CASSLAGYGNEQYF.

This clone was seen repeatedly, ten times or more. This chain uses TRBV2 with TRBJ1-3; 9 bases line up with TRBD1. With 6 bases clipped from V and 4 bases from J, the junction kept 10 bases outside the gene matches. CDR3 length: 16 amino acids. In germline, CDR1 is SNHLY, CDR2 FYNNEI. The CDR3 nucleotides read TGTGCCAGCAGCGTAAACAGGGGGCTCGGAGGAAACACCATATATTTT. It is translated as CASSVNRGLGGNTIYF.

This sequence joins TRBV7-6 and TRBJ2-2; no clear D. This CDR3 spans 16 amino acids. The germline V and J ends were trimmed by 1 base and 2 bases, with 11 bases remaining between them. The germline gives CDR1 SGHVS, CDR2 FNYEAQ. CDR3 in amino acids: CASSLVLRQNTGELFF. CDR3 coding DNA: TGTGCCAGCAGCTTAGTCCTTCGACAAAACACCGGGGAGCTGTTTTTT.

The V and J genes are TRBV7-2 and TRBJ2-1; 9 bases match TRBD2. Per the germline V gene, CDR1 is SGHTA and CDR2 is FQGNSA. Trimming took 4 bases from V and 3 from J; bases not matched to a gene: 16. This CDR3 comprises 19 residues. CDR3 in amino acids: CASSYPGWKAGGIYNEQFF. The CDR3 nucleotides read TGTGCCAGCAGCTACCCTGGGTGGAAAGCGGGGGGAATCTACAATGAGCAGTTCTTC.

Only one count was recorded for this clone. The CDR3 protein is CASSTRSYEQYF. The CDR3 DNA reads as TGTGCCAGCAGCACCCGCTCCTACGAGCAGTACTTC. V usage is TRBV6-2 or TRBV6-3 and J usage is TRBJ2-7; D is uncertain. Germline V gives CDR1 MNHEY, CDR2 SVGEGT. V lost 6 bases and J lost 0, with 6 bases in between. The CDR3 consists of 12 residues.

The CDR3 nucleotides read TGTGCCAGCAGTTTTCCAGGGATGTCACCCCTCCACTTT. Protein sequence: CASSFPGMSPLHF. The chain couples TRBV27 to TRBJ1-6, with D tentatively TRBD1 (5 bases). Germline V CDR1 and CDR2: MNHEY, SMNVEV (reference sequence). Trimming stripped 3 bases from V and 10 bases from J, with 10 bases between. The CDR3 has 13 residues.

The CDR3 nucleotides read TGTGCCAGTAGTACCAGACCCAAATTAAGCCAGGATCGGAGCAATCAGCCCCAGCATTTT. Encoded protein: CASSTRPKLSQDRSNQPQHF. The genes are TRBV19 and TRBJ1-5; no definite D call. Germline V gene lookup returns CDR1 LNHDA and CDR2 SQIVND (reference sequence). The V and J ends lost 4 bases and 1 base respectively, with 26 bases between them. The CDR3 contains 20 residues.

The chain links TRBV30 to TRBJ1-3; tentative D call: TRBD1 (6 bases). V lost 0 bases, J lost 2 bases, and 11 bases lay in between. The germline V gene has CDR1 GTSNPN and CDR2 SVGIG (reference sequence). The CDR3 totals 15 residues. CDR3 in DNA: TGTGCCTGGAGTGTTACAGGGTTAGCTGGAAACACCATATATTTT. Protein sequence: CAWSVTGLAGNTIYF.

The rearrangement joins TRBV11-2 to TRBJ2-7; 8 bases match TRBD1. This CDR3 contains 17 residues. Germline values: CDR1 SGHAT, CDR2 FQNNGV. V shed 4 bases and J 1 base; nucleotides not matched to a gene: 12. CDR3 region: CASSSPRMDRESYEQYF. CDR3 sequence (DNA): TGTGCCAGCAGCTCGCCCCGGATGGACAGGGAGTCCTACGAGCAGTACTTC.